The source of this T cell receptor (beta chain) is a study of OX40 agonist ivuxolimab in advanced cancers. The data were produced by immunoSEQ multiplex PCR, yet TCRdb's version contains in-frame clones alone and is incomplete. The sample records around 82,000 clones, 88% being singletons. This CDR3 spans 16 amino acids. After removal of 6 bases from V and 4 bases from J, the junction contained 7 bases not matched to a gene. Germline CDR1 and CDR2: SGHTA and FQGNSA. Baseline was the first blood sampling point, followed by cycle 4 day 1 and cycle 7 day 1. This clonotype was obtained from an adult with an advanced solid tumor such as melanoma, head and neck, liver or kidney cancer. The J gene is TRBJ2-2, the V gene TRBV7-2; TRBD2 matches 11 bases. This sample comprised CD4+ or CD8+ T cells sorted from blood, obtained in a trial of the OX40 agonist ivuxolimab. The CDR3, as DNA: TGTGCCAGCAGGCCCACTAGCGGGAGAGGCACCGGGGAGCTGTTTTTT. Translating gives CASRPTSGRGTGELFF.